The 18 T cell receptor beta chains below all came from one sample that was sequenced in a study of blood T cell repertoires in COVID-19. The assay was immunoSEQ multiplex PCR, and TCRdb's table has in-frame clones only and misses some. Found here are around 140,000 clones, roughly 79% of them singletons; the top ten hold more than 1.5%. Sequencing was done on a sample of peripheral blood. These receptors were taken from a woman aged 55-70 years with acute or convalescent COVID-19.

This clone was found once. The chain links TRBV7-8 to TRBJ2-5; no definite D call. The germline gives CDR1 SGHVS, CDR2 FQNEAQ. CDR3 length equals 12 residues. V dropped 0 bases and J dropped 4 bases, with 3 bases sitting between them. Here the CDR3 reads CASSLARETQYF. The CDR3 nucleotides are TGTGCCAGCAGCTTAGCTCGAGAGACCCAGTACTTC.

The J gene is TRBJ2-4, the V gene TRBV27; 12 nucleotides align to TRBD1. This CDR3 contains 14 residues. Germline CDR1 reads MNHEY; CDR2 reads SMNVEV (reference sequence). V shed 8 bases, J shed 9 bases, and the junction held 8 bases outside the gene matches. Here the CDR3 reads CASRDRGRVSIQYF. CDR3 bases: TGTGCCAGCCGGGACAGGGGGCGAGTTAGCATTCAGTACTTC.

The rearrangement uses TRBV7-6 and TRBJ2-3; 11 positions agree with TRBD2. V shed 5 bases, J shed 6 bases, and the junction held 10 bases outside the gene matches. The CDR3 totals 16 residues. Germline-derived CDR1 and CDR2 are SGHVS and FNYEAQ. The CDR3 nucleotides read TGTGCCAGCAGCGTTACTAGCGGGAGTGGGGGGGATACGCAGTATTTT. It encodes CASSVTSGSGGDTQYF.

The chain couples TRBV7-9 to TRBJ2-1; TRBD2 agrees at 14 bases. V lost 3 bases, J lost 10 bases, and 8 bases stayed unmatched. This CDR3 region has 16 residues. Per germline, CDR1 SEHNR and CDR2 FQNEAQ (reference sequence). CDR3 in amino acids: CASSFPGLAGVNEQFF. DNA for the CDR3: TGTGCCAGCAGCTTCCCGGGACTAGCGGGAGTTAACGAGCAGTTCTTC.

V is TRBV6-1 and J is TRBJ1-1; D may be TRBD1 (6 bases). The CDR3 spans 12 residues. Trimming took off 5 bases at V and 5 bases at J, with 9 bases between the two ends. Germline CDR1 and CDR2: MNHNS and SASEGT. CDR3 sequence: CASSLTGTEAFF. For the CDR3, the DNA is TGTGCCAGCAGTTTGACAGGTACTGAAGCTTTCTTT.

The chain employs TRBV20-1 and TRBJ2-5, with D uncertain. V gave up 6 bases and J gave up 7 bases, with 9 bases separating them. The germline V gene has CDR1 DFQATT and CDR2 SNEGSKA (reference sequence). CDR3 length: 10 residues. The CDR3 DNA sequence: TGCAGTGCCCGTGGTAGGACCCAGTACTTC. Translated: CSARGRTQYF.

The V and J genes are TRBV27 and TRBJ2-2; D is unclear. The length of the CDR3 is 14 residues. Germline CDR1 reads MNHEY; CDR2 reads SMNVEV (reference sequence). Trimming cost V 3 bases and J 6 bases, with 11 bases left between them. The CDR3 DNA is TGTGCCAGCAGTTTCCAAAACTTGGCCGGGGAGCTGTTTTTT. Protein product: CASSFQNLAGELFF.

The V and J genes are TRBV7-6 and TRBJ1-2; D may be TRBD1 (6 bases). V lost 1 base, J lost 4 bases, and 13 bases lay in between. The CDR3 has 15 residues. Germline CDR1 SGHVS, CDR2 FNYEAQ. The CDR3, as DNA: TGTGCCAGCAGCTTAGATCCGACAGGCATCTATGGCTACACCTTC. The encoded protein is CASSLDPTGIYGYTF.

The chain has TRBV10-3 and TRBJ1-2, with D possibly matching TRBD1 (6 bases). The germline V gene encodes CDR1 ENHRY and CDR2 SYGVKD. This CDR3 spans 15 amino acids. The V end was cut by 6 bases, the J end by 0 bases, with 14 bases between. The CDR3 spells CAIRGSQGANYGYTF. CDR3 bases: TGTGCCATCAGAGGATCACAGGGTGCTAACTATGGCTACACCTTC.

The rearrangement joins TRBV6-9 to TRBJ2-1; 10 bases are a match to TRBD2. The CDR3 has 14 amino acids. V shed 4 bases, J shed 8 bases, and the junction held 5 bases outside the gene matches. Germline CDR1 MNHGY, CDR2 SVAAGI. CDR3 amino acids: CASSWTSGGYEQFF. In DNA form, the CDR3 reads TGTGCCAGCAGTTGGACTAGCGGAGGGTATGAGCAGTTCTTC.

The sample holds one count of this clone. The chain links TRBV9 to TRBJ2-1, with D tentatively TRBD2 (5 bases). The length of the CDR3 is 16 residues. In germline, CDR1 is SGDLS, CDR2 YYNGEE. Trimming shortened V by 4 bases and J by 0 bases, and 14 bases separated the two germline ends. This chain's CDR3 is CASSSLAASSYNEQFF. The CDR3 DNA reads TGTGCCAGCAGCTCTCTAGCAGCCAGCTCCTACAATGAGCAGTTCTTC.

The rearrangement uses TRBV10-1 and TRBJ2-1; 7 bases map to TRBD2. Trimming removed 2 bases from V and 5 bases from J; junction bases left unmatched: 3. The CDR3 has 14 residues. The germline CDR1 and CDR2 sequences are WNHNN and SYGVQD (reference sequence). The CDR3 loop reads CASSEGGGDNEQFF. CDR3 DNA: TGCGCCAGCAGTGAGGGGGGGGGAGACAATGAGCAGTTCTTC.

V gene TRBV6-4 combines with J gene TRBJ2-1; 12 positions match TRBD2. The CDR3 runs to 15 residues. Looked up from germline, CDR1 is MRHNA and CDR2 is SNTAGT. With V trimmed by 4 bases and J by 9 bases, 7 bases remained unmatched. CDR3 nucleotide sequence: TGTGCCAGCAGTGCACTAGCGGGAGGATTCGGTGAGCAGTTCTTC. This translates into CASSALAGGFGEQFF.

J is TRBJ2-5 and V is TRBV2; D not resolved. The CDR3 is 10 residues long. The V gene lost 5 bases and the J gene lost 5 bases, with 3 bases spanning the gap. From germline, CDR1 is SNHLY and CDR2 FYNNEI. The CDR3, as DNA: TGTGCCAGCAGTCTGGAGACCCAGTACTTC. Amino acid sequence: CASSLETQYF.

This rearrangement joins TRBV10-2 to TRBJ2-1, with 7 bases lining up with TRBD2. V lost 7 bases, J lost 3 bases, and 6 bases stayed unmatched. CDR3 length equals 14 residues. Germline CDR1 is WSHSY and CDR2 is SAAADI. CDR3 nucleotide sequence: TGCGCCAGCAAGGCGCGGGAGAACTACAATGAGCAGTTCTTC. Translation: CASKARENYNEQFF.

The chain employs TRBV10-3 and TRBJ2-1; D not certain. The germline gives CDR1 ENHRY, CDR2 SYGVKD. With 4 bases removed from V and 0 bases from J, the gap between germline ends came to 10 bases. The CDR3 covers 15 residues. Here the CDR3 reads CAISGVTSSYNEQFF. In DNA form, the CDR3 reads TGTGCCATCAGTGGAGTTACGAGCTCCTACAATGAGCAGTTCTTC.

V usage is TRBV6-5 and J usage is TRBJ1-6; D is undetermined. V lost 8 bases to trimming and J lost 7 bases, with 15 bases between them. The V gene's germline CDR1 is MNHEY and CDR2 SVGAGI. The CDR3 extends over 14 amino acids. CDR3 sequence (DNA): TGTGCCAGCTCTGAGGGAATCGTGAATTCACCCCTCCACTTT. This encodes CASSEGIVNSPLHF.

V and J are TRBV28 and TRBJ1-2, with 8 nucleotides matching TRBD1. Looked up from germline, CDR1 is MDHEN and CDR2 is SYDVKM. V shed 6 bases and J 8 bases; nucleotides not matched to a gene: 8. CDR3 size: 13 residues. In nucleotides, the CDR3 is TGTGCCAGCAGCCCACAGGGGGTGAGGGGCTACACCTTC. Encoded protein: CASSPQGVRGYTF.